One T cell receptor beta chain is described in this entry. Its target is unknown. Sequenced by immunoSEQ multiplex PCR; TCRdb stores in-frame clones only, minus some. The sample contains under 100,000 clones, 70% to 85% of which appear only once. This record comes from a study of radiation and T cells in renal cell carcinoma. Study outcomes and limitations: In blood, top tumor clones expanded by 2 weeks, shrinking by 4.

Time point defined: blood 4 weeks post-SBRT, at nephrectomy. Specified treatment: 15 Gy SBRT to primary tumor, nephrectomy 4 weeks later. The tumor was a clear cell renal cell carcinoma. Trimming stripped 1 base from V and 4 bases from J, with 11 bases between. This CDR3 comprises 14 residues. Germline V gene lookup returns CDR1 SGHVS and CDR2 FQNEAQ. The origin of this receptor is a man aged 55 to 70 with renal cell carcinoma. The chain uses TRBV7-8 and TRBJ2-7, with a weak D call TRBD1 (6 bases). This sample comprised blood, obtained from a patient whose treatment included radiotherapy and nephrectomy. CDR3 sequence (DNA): TGTGCCAGCAGCTTAGGAAGACAGGTTTACGAGCAGTACTTC. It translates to CASSLGRQVYEQYF.